Below, 31 T cell receptor beta chains from the same sample are listed, as sequenced in a study of identical twins. TCRdb called the 5' RACE reads again in MiXCR, with one record for every CDR3 protein. The profile shows about 200,000 distinct CDR3 sequences, around 10% of them singletons. Sequenced input: memory (CD45RO+) T cells sorted from blood. Receptor source: a woman under 30 in good health.

The chain links TRBV9 to TRBJ2-5; D is tentatively TRBD1 or TRBD2 (5 bases each). The germline V gene encodes CDR1 SGDLS and CDR2 YYNGEE. This CDR3 region has 15 residues. The ends were cut back, 1 base at V and 5 bases at J, with 15 bases in the middle. In DNA, the CDR3 is TGTGCCAGCAGCGTAAATGTGAGGGGATCCGAGACCCAGTACTTC. Its translation is CASSVNVRGSETQYF.

V gene TRBV3-1 combines with J gene TRBJ1-3; D is undetermined. This CDR3 is 13 amino acids long. Germline V gene sequence: CDR1 LGHDT, CDR2 YNNKEL (reference sequence). V lost 8 bases and J 4 bases, leaving 12 bases between the germline ends. CDR3 protein: CASAQSLGNTIYF. The CDR3, as DNA: TGTGCCAGCGCCCAAAGTTTGGGAAACACCATATATTTT.

This clonotype was detected only a few times. This chain joins TRBV14 and TRBJ2-7; D is uncertain. CDR3 length: 14 amino acids. CDR1 is SGHDN, CDR2 FVKESK, per germline. The ends were cut back, 1 base at V and 2 bases at J, with 9 bases in the middle. This CDR3 reads CASSQGLTPYEQYF. In DNA, the CDR3 is TGTGCCAGCAGCCAAGGCCTGACCCCCTACGAGCAGTACTTC.

The chain combines TRBV5-5 with TRBJ2-7; D gene ambiguous. Germline V gene sequence: CDR1 SGHKS, CDR2 YYEKEE (reference sequence). This CDR3 has 13 amino acids. The V end was cut by 3 bases, the J end by 2 bases, with 9 bases between. DNA for the CDR3: TGTGCCAGCAGCTCTGGGCTCCCCTACGAGCAGTACTTC. Residues: CASSSGLPYEQYF.

V and J are TRBV5-6 and TRBJ1-4; D perhaps matches TRBD1 (5 bases). The CDR3 totals 15 residues. Per germline, CDR1 SGHDT and CDR2 YYEEEE. Trimming stripped 3 bases from V and 7 bases from J, with 16 bases between. DNA for the CDR3: TGTGCCAGCAGCTGGGGGGGTCCCCATGGTGAAAAACTGTTTTTT. This sequence encodes CASSWGGPHGEKLFF.

This clonotype was detected a few times. The CDR3 nucleotides are TGTGCCAGCAGCTTGCAAAGTAGCGGGAGGAGATTGGGACGTGAGCAGTTCTTC. As protein: CASSLQSSGRRLGREQFF. The chain combines TRBV11-2 with TRBJ2-1; 10 bases fit TRBD2. This CDR3 is built from 18 residues. Per the germline V gene, CDR1 is SGHAT and CDR2 is FQNNGV. V gave up 3 bases and J gave up 9 bases; unmatched junction bases: 17.

There are many counts of this clonotype. The chain couples TRBV7-8 to TRBJ1-6; tentative D call: TRBD1 (6 bases). This CDR3 has 14 residues. Trimming removed 1 base from V and 7 bases from J, with 8 bases in between. Looked up from germline, CDR1 is SGHVS and CDR2 is FQNEAQ. In DNA, the CDR3 is TGTGCCAGCAGCTTAGAAAGGGGGAATTCACCCCTCCACTTT. It is translated as CASSLERGNSPLHF.

This clonotype was seen ten or more times. The chain is built from TRBV5-1 and TRBJ1-6, with D maybe TRBD1 (6 bases). The length of the CDR3 is 15 residues. Between the trimmed V and J ends, which lost 1 base and 5 bases, there was a span of 10 bases. Germline CDR1 is SGHRS and CDR2 is YFSETQ. CDR3 bases: TGCGCCAGCAGCTTGAGGACAGATAATAATTCACCCCTCCACTTT. Residues: CASSLRTDNNSPLHF.

This clonotype was observed a few times. This sequence joins TRBV5-1 and TRBJ1-1; D ambiguous. The CDR3 is made up of 13 amino acids. V was shortened by 4 bases and J by 5 bases, with 12 bases between the two germline ends. Germline V CDR1 and CDR2: SGHRS, YFSETQ. The CDR3 here is CASSATVGTEAFF. DNA for the CDR3: TGCGCCAGCAGCGCTACAGTGGGAACTGAAGCTTTCTTT.

This clonotype has a handful of counts. The V and J genes are TRBV7-8 and TRBJ2-7; D might be TRBD1 (6 bases). CDR3 size: 14 residues. The V and J ends lost 4 bases and 4 bases respectively, with 14 bases between them. The germline gives CDR1 SGHVS, CDR2 FQNEAQ. The chain's CDR3 is CASSSQGQVYEQYF. The CDR3 nucleotides read TGTGCCAGCAGCTCCCAGGGGCAGGTATACGAGCAGTACTTC.

This rearrangement joins TRBV18 to TRBJ1-2; 7 bases fit TRBD1. The CDR3 has 14 residues. Germline V lookup: CDR1 KGHSH, CDR2 LQKENI. V trimming: 3 bases; J trimming: 5 bases; junction bases outside the gene matches: 6. Here the CDR3 DNA reads TGTGCCAGCTCACCCGGGACAGACCTTTATGGCTACACCTTC. This codes for CASSPGTDLYGYTF.

There are many counts of this clonotype. The chain carries TRBV5-1 and TRBJ1-1; D gene unclear. The CDR3 contains 16 residues. Germline V gene data show CDR1 as SGHRS and CDR2 as YFSETQ. The V and J ends lost 1 base and 0 bases respectively, with 13 bases between them. The DNA for the CDR3 is TGCGCCAGCAGCTTGTACCCCCCCGGCTTGAACACTGAAGCTTTCTTT. Amino acids: CASSLYPPGLNTEAFF.

This rearrangement joins TRBV4-1 to TRBJ2-7; D unresolved. CDR1 is MGHRA and CDR2 is YSYEKL in the germline V gene. V lost 4 bases, J lost 2 bases, and 21 bases lay in between. This CDR3 comprises 17 residues. CDR3 nucleotide sequence: TGCGCCAGCAGCCGCGCCTTTGGAAACGGAGACCCCTACGAGCAGTACTTC. This sequence encodes CASSRAFGNGDPYEQYF.

This clonotype was counted a few times. CDR3 sequence: CASSRRLGQASSYNSPLHF. CDR3 in DNA: TGTGCCAGCAGCCGCCGGCTAGGACAGGCGAGCTCCTATAATTCACCCCTCCACTTT. The gene calls are TRBV3-1 and TRBJ1-6; the match to TRBD1 covers 7 bases. This CDR3 has 19 amino acids. The V gene end was trimmed by 4 bases and the J gene end by 0 bases; junction bases not matched to a gene: 12. The germline V gene encodes CDR1 LGHDT and CDR2 YNNKEL (reference sequence).

This clonotype was detected only a few times. The chain uses TRBV30 and TRBJ2-2, with D tentatively TRBD1 (6 bases). Germline V gives CDR1 GTSNPN, CDR2 SVGIG (reference sequence). There are 13 residues in the CDR3. Trimming took 8 bases from V and 6 from J, leaving 16 bases between them. CDR3 DNA sequence: TGTGCCGGTGGGGGCCACTTGGCCGGGGAGCTGTTTTTT. Protein sequence: CAGGGHLAGELFF.

V is TRBV7-9 and J is TRBJ2-7; perhaps TRBD1 as D (5 bases). The germline V gene has CDR1 SEHNR and CDR2 FQNEAQ (reference sequence). The CDR3 spans 14 residues. V lost 1 base, J lost 4 bases, and 11 bases lay in between. The CDR3 protein is CASSLGQTAYEQYF. The CDR3 DNA is TGTGCCAGCAGCTTAGGGCAGACAGCGTACGAGCAGTACTTC.

This clonotype was detected many times. The chain links TRBV6-2 or TRBV6-3 to TRBJ2-7; D remains unclear. Germline V gives CDR1 MNHEY, CDR2 SVGEGT. Trimming took off 5 bases at V and 2 bases at J, with 13 bases between the two ends. The length of the CDR3 is 14 residues. CDR3 nucleotide sequence: TGTGCCAGCAGTCGAGGCGGTAGAACCTACGAGCAGTACTTC. It specifies CASSRGGRTYEQYF.

The CDR3 coding sequence is TGTGCCAGCAGCCCTACGAGTTCAACCGGGGAGCTGTTTTTT. Translating it yields CASSPTSSTGELFF. This chain connects TRBV7-2 to TRBJ2-2; D is ambiguous. V was shortened by 5 bases and J by 5 bases, with 12 bases between the two germline ends. Germline values: CDR1 SGHTA, CDR2 FQGNSA. The CDR3 has 14 residues.

This chain uses TRBV14 with TRBJ2-2; 8 nucleotides line up with TRBD1. The CDR3 is made up of 14 amino acids. Germline trimming cut 9 bases from V and 1 base from J; bases unmatched to any gene: 4. The V gene's germline CDR1 is SGHDN and CDR2 FVKESK. The CDR3 spells CASQDRENTGELFF. CDR3 DNA sequence: TGTGCCAGTCAGGACAGGGAGAACACCGGGGAGCTGTTTTTT.

DNA of the CDR3: TGTGCCAGCACCTTAGGGCTAGCGGAGACCAATGAGCAGTTCTTC. Residues: CASTLGLAETNEQFF. This chain joins TRBV2 and TRBJ2-1, with 7 bases matching TRBD2. The germline V gene has CDR1 SNHLY and CDR2 FYNNEI. The CDR3 extends over 15 amino acids. V lost 7 bases to trimming and J lost 6 bases; unmatched junction nucleotides: 12.

The chain links TRBV6-1 to TRBJ2-2; the D gene is possibly TRBD1 (6 bases). Trimming left V 5 bases short and J 5 bases short, with 12 bases between. CDR1 is MNHNS, CDR2 SASEGT, per germline. CDR3 size: 14 residues. CDR3 DNA sequence: TGTGCCAGCAGTAGGACAGTGGGAACCGGGGAGCTGTTTTTT. Encoded protein: CASSRTVGTGELFF.

This clonotype turned up a few times. The gene calls are TRBV5-1 and TRBJ2-3; the D gene is possibly TRBD2 (5 bases). Looked up from germline, CDR1 is SGHRS and CDR2 is YFSETQ. The CDR3 extends over 14 amino acids. Deletions cut 0 bases from V and 6 bases from J, with 11 bases between. The CDR3 spells CASSLGASSDTQYF. The CDR3 DNA sequence: TGCGCCAGCAGCTTGGGGGCTAGCAGCGATACGCAGTATTTT.

This clonotype turned up a few times. The rearrangement links TRBV9 to TRBJ2-7; 11 nucleotides align to TRBD2. This CDR3 is 17 amino acids long. From germline, CDR1 is SGDLS and CDR2 YYNGEE. J was trimmed by 0 bases and V by 2 bases; bases with no gene match: 7. The CDR3 nucleotides are TGTGCCAGCAGCGTCGGGACTAGCGGTCTTAGCTCCTACGAGCAGTACTTC. Its translation: CASSVGTSGLSSYEQYF.

This clonotype was observed at least ten times. The junction shows a germline mismatch at one end, possibly a read error. The chain has TRBV7-7 and TRBJ2-1, with TRBD2 matching over 7 bases. There are 15 residues in the CDR3. CDR1 SSHAT and CDR2 FNYEAQ come from the germline V gene (reference sequence). The DNA for the CDR3 is TGTGCTAGCAGCCCTTTGGGGGGGGATTACAATGAGCAGTTCTTC. It is translated as CASSPLGGDYNEQFF.

This clonotype was seen many times. The chain joins TRBV5-1 to TRBJ2-7; either TRBD1 or TRBD2 may supply D (5 bases each). Per germline, CDR1 SGHRS and CDR2 YFSETQ. The V and J ends lost 4 bases and 5 bases respectively, with 13 bases between them. The CDR3 contains 13 residues. For the CDR3, the DNA is TGCGCCAGCAGCCGGGACGTTAATGACGAGCAGTACTTC. It is translated as CASSRDVNDEQYF.

This clonotype was observed a handful of times. The rearrangement links TRBV7-9 to TRBJ1-2; D uncertain. Trimming stripped 0 bases from V and 7 bases from J, with 12 bases between. In germline, CDR1 is SEHNR, CDR2 FQNEAQ (reference sequence). The CDR3 totals 14 residues. CDR3 bases: TGTGCCAGCAGCTTAGCTGGGAGGGAGGGTGGCTACACCTTC. Encoded protein: CASSLAGREGGYTF.

The gene calls are TRBV18 and TRBJ2-3, with 9 bases that match TRBD1. Trimming took 3 bases from V and 0 from J; bases not matched to a gene: 1. The CDR3 is 15 residues long. From germline, CDR1 is KGHSH and CDR2 LQKENI. The CDR3: CASSPGTGSTDTQYF. In nucleotides, the CDR3 is TGTGCCAGCTCACCCGGGACAGGGAGCACAGATACGCAGTATTTT.

The chain recombines TRBV5-5 with TRBJ2-1; weak D call: TRBD1 (5 bases). V shed 2 bases and J shed 7 bases, with 19 bases lying between them. The CDR3 has 16 amino acids. CDR1 and CDR2 from the germline V gene are SGHKS and YYEKEE (reference sequence). CDR3 loop: CASSFGPWGGWNEQFF. In DNA, the CDR3 is TGTGCCAGCAGCTTTGGACCCTGGGGCGGTTGGAATGAGCAGTTCTTC.

CDR3 residues: CSARDKLAGDTQYF. The CDR3 DNA sequence: TGCAGTGCTAGAGATAAACTAGCGGGGGATACGCAGTATTTT. This rearrangement joins TRBV20-1 to TRBJ2-3; 10 bases fit TRBD2. CDR3 size: 14 residues. J gave up 6 bases and V 0 bases, and 3 bases lay outside the gene matches. Per germline, CDR1 DFQATT and CDR2 SNEGSKA (reference sequence).

Only a few counts were recorded for this clonotype. Relative to the germline gene, one junction end is altered; a read error may explain this. The chain couples TRBV7-7 to TRBJ1-1; no reliable D call. There are 13 residues in the CDR3. Germline CDR1 reads SSHAT; CDR2 reads FNYEAQ (reference sequence). In DNA form, the CDR3 reads TGTGCTAGCAGCTTTTCCCCGCGCACTGAAGCTTTCTTT. This sequence encodes CASSFSPRTEAFF.

This clonotype was counted a few times. The chain couples TRBV5-5 to TRBJ2-5; no reliable D call. This CDR3 is built from 15 residues. Trimming cost V 1 base and J 1 base, with 11 bases left between them. Germline CDR1 is SGHKS and CDR2 is YYEKEE (reference sequence). CDR3 protein: CASSLPPRVQETQYF. DNA for the CDR3: TGTGCCAGCAGCTTGCCCCCCCGGGTCCAAGAGACCCAGTACTTC.